This entry lists 13 T cell receptor beta chains sequenced from one sample in a study of OX40 agonist ivuxolimab in advanced cancers. The library relied on the immunoSEQ multiplex PCR assay. This is the immuneACCESS table as TCRdb keeps it, with only in-frame sequences that have V and J called. A part of the clones is gone; compared with another copy, unresolved V genes explain less than half, and the rest is unexplained. For this sample the table gives 75,000 to 100,000 clones, of which 92% were detected only once. The top ten hold about 3.4% of the sample. This sample comprised CD4+ or CD8+ T cells sorted from blood, obtained in a trial of the OX40 agonist ivuxolimab. The receptors here all came from an adult with an advanced solid tumor such as melanoma, head and neck, liver or kidney cancer.

With regard to this clone: The same CDR3 can be traced to other DNA sequences in this sample. The chain joins TRBV27 to TRBJ2-7, with D hard to call. The CDR3 consists of 13 residues. V lost 3 bases to trimming and J lost 1 base, with 7 bases between them. Germline values: CDR1 MNHEY, CDR2 SMNVEV (reference sequence). CDR3: CASSFGGSYEQYF. CDR3 DNA: TGTGCCAGCAGTTTCGGCGGATCCTACGAGCAGTACTTC.

The V gene is TRBV7-6, the J gene TRBJ1-4, with 8 bases identical to TRBD1. Germline values: CDR1 SGHVS, CDR2 FNYEAQ. This CDR3 spans 14 amino acids. V gave up 5 bases and J gave up 8 bases; unmatched junction bases: 7. The CDR3 loop reads CASSRDRGLEKLFF. The CDR3 DNA sequence: TGTGCCAGCAGCCGCGACAGGGGTTTAGAAAAACTGTTTTTT.

With respect to this clone: Other DNA variants within this sample encode the same CDR3. CDR3 in amino acids: CASSTGSYEQYF. CDR3 nucleotides: TGTGCCAGCAGCACAGGGTCGTACGAGCAGTACTTC. V is TRBV5-6 and J is TRBJ2-7; possibly TRBD1 for D (6 bases). The germline V gene encodes CDR1 SGHDT and CDR2 YYEEEE. This CDR3 is 12 amino acids long. Trimming removed 4 bases from V and 4 bases from J, with 9 bases in between.

The chain has TRBV5-8 and TRBJ1-3; 7 bases match TRBD1. The CDR3 extends over 17 amino acids. The germline CDR1 and CDR2 sequences are SGHTS and YDEGEE. The J segment lost 0 bases and the V segment lost 2 bases, leaving 8 bases of the junction unmatched. In DNA form, the CDR3 reads TGTGCCAGCAGCTTCCTGGGACAGCGATACTCTGGAAACACCATATATTTT. This translates into CASSFLGQRYSGNTIYF.

The table lists this clone with a count of one. The chain couples TRBV29-1 to TRBJ2-1; 9 bases fit TRBD2. This CDR3 is built from 12 residues. Germline loops: CDR1 SQVTM, CDR2 ANQGSEA. V lost 4 bases, J lost 10 bases, and 5 bases stayed unmatched. The CDR3 loop reads CSVVLAGEEQFF. In nucleotides, the CDR3 is TGCAGCGTTGTATTAGCGGGAGAGGAGCAGTTCTTC.

The chain uses TRBV2 and TRBJ1-5; D remains ambiguous. This CDR3 is 13 amino acids long. Trimming pared 6 bases from V and 4 bases from J, leaving 10 bases between. Germline V gives CDR1 SNHLY, CDR2 FYNNEI. CDR3 sequence reads: CASRVGRNQPQHF. In nucleotides, the CDR3 is TGTGCCAGCAGGGTCGGACGGAATCAGCCCCAGCATTTT.

This chain links TRBV9 with TRBJ1-3, with 7 nucleotides matching TRBD1. Germline assignment: CDR1 SGDLS and CDR2 YYNGEE. The CDR3 is 16 residues long. Trimming cost V 3 bases and J 2 bases; bases outside gene matches: 8. The CDR3, as DNA: TGTGCCAGCAGCGGCAGCCGGGACAGTCCTGGAAACACCATATATTTT. Its translation: CASSGSRDSPGNTIYF.

The chain carries TRBV9 and TRBJ2-3; D is uncertain. Between the trimmed V and J ends, which lost 2 bases and 2 bases, there was a span of 9 bases. This CDR3 contains 14 residues. Germline lookup yields CDR1 SGDLS and CDR2 YYNGEE. This chain's CDR3 is CASSVVQATDTQYF. The CDR3 DNA sequence: TGTGCCAGCAGCGTCGTCCAAGCCACAGATACGCAGTATTTT. The full variable domain, in which reference TRBV9 and TRBJ2-3 provide the parts outside the CDR3, is DSGVTQTPKHLITATGQRVTLRCSPRSGDLSVYWYQQSLDQGLQFLIQYYNGEERAKGNILERFSAQQFPDLHSELNLSSLELGDSALYFCASSVVQATDTQYFGPGTRLTVL.

The V call is TRBV4-3, the J call TRBJ1-2, with a tentative D call TRBD1 (5 bases). The CDR3 covers 16 residues. The germline gives CDR1 LGHNA, CDR2 YSLEER. V dropped 1 base and J dropped 4 bases, with 16 bases sitting between them. CDR3 DNA sequence: TGCGCCAGCAGCCAAGCCCCTCTGAGGGGCCTCTATGGCTACACCTTC. Encoded protein: CASSQAPLRGLYGYTF.

V gene TRBV7-9 combines with J gene TRBJ2-2; perhaps D is TRBD1 or TRBD2 (5 bases each). Germline V gives CDR1 SEHNR, CDR2 FQNEAQ (reference sequence). The CDR3 spans 18 residues. V was clipped by 5 bases and J by 1 base, with 20 bases between them. CDR3 protein: CASSPGRAGQGNTGELFF. In DNA, the CDR3 is TGTGCCAGCAGCCCCGGGCGGGCAGGCCAGGGGAACACCGGGGAGCTGTTTTTT.

This clone showed up just a few times. The chain joins TRBV7-8 to TRBJ2-1; no firm D call. Germline assignment: CDR1 SGHVS and CDR2 FQNEAQ. The CDR3 has 13 residues. The V gene lost 2 bases and the J gene lost 5 bases, with 7 bases spanning the gap. CDR3 in DNA: TGTGCCAGCAGCTTAATACTCAACAATGAGCAGTTCTTC. Amino acids: CASSLILNNEQFF.

This rearrangement joins TRBV28 to TRBJ1-5; possible D gene TRBD1, 5 bases. The CDR3 has 14 amino acids. Per the germline V gene, CDR1 is MDHEN and CDR2 is SYDVKM. Trimming took off 6 bases at V and 6 bases at J, with 15 bases between the two ends. CDR3 region: CASSVGRGTQPQHF. The CDR3 DNA is TGTGCCAGCAGCGTCGGAAGGGGAACTCAGCCCCAGCATTTT.

This chain uses TRBV7-9 with TRBJ2-7; 7 bases align to TRBD2. Germline V gene lookup returns CDR1 SEHNR and CDR2 FQNEAQ (reference sequence). The CDR3 totals 15 residues. V shed 1 base, J shed 3 bases, and the junction held 6 bases outside the gene matches. In DNA form, the CDR3 reads TGTGCCAGCAGCTTAGTGGGACTACAGTTCTACGAGCAGTACTTC. Translation gives CASSLVGLQFYEQYF.